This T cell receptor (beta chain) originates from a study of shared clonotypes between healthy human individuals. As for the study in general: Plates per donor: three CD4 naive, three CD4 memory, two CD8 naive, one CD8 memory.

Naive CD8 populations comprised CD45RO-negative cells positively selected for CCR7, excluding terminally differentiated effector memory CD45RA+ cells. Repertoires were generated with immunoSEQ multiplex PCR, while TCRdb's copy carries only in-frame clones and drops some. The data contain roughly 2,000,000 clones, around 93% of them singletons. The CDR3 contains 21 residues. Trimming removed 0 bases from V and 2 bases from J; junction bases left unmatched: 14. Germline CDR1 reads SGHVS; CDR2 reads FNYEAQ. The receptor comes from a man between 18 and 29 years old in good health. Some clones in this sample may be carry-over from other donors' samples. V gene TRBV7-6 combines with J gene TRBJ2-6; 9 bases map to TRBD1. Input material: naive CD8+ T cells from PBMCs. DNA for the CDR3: TGTGCCAGCAGCTTAGCCCCTACCACGGGACAGGGTTTAGCTGGGGCCAACGTCCTGACTTTC. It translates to CASSLAPTTGQGLAGANVLTF.